A single sample gave rise to the 9 T cell receptor beta chains below, sequenced in a study of T cell repertoires and HLA-DP antigens. The antigens for these receptors are not known. Sequencing was performed with immunoSEQ multiplex PCR; in TCRdb, only in-frame clones are kept and a portion is missing. The sample holds some 110,000 clones, 90% to 95% seen once. The sample consisted of CD4+ T cells from PBMCs. Receptors originate from a woman under 30 in good health and CMV-seronegative.

V is TRBV7-9 and J is TRBJ1-1, with 9 bases fitting TRBD1. Losses at the gene ends were 3 bases for V and 3 bases for J; bases not matched to a gene: 2. CDR1 is SEHNR and CDR2 is FQNEAQ in the germline V gene (reference sequence). The CDR3 loop spans 14 amino acids. CDR3 DNA sequence: TGTGCCAGCAGCTTCGGGACAGGGTACACTGAAGCTTTCTTT. As protein: CASSFGTGYTEAFF.

The chain uses TRBV4-3 and TRBJ2-3, with D unresolved. V was clipped by 0 bases and J by 1 base, with 5 bases between them. This CDR3 has 14 amino acids. CDR1 is LGHNA, CDR2 YSLEER, per germline. CDR3 region: CASSQDRGTDTQYF. The DNA of the CDR3 is TGCGCCAGCAGCCAAGATCGGGGCACAGATACGCAGTATTTT.

The rearrangement links TRBV28 to TRBJ2-2, with D unresolved. V was shortened by 3 bases and J by 6 bases, with 14 bases between the two germline ends. In germline, CDR1 is MDHEN, CDR2 SYDVKM. This CDR3 comprises 15 residues. CDR3 loop: CASSFFLGYAGELFF. CDR3 in DNA: TGTGCCAGCAGTTTTTTTCTAGGTTACGCCGGGGAGCTGTTTTTT. Supplemented by reference TRBV28 and TRBJ2-2, the full variable domain reads DVKVTQSSRYLVKRTGEKVFLECVQDMDHENMFWYRQDPGLGLRLIYFSYDVKMKEKGDIPEGYSVSREKKERFSLILESASTNQTSMYLCASSFFLGYAGELFFGEGSRLTVL.

V is TRBV28 and J is TRBJ2-7, with a tentative D call TRBD1 (6 bases). V gave up 5 bases and J gave up 4 bases, with 15 bases separating them. Germline CDR1 and CDR2: MDHEN and SYDVKM. The CDR3 is made up of 14 amino acids. The CDR3 bases are TGTGCCAGCAGTCGATCCTTCAGGGGTTACGAGCAGTACTTC. Amino acids: CASSRSFRGYEQYF. The full variable domain, completed using reference TRBV28 and TRBJ2-7, is DVKVTQSSRYLVKRTGEKVFLECVQDMDHENMFWYRQDPGLGLRLIYFSYDVKMKEKGDIPEGYSVSREKKERFSLILESASTNQTSMYLCASSRSFRGYEQYFGPGTRLTVT.

V gene TRBV4-1 combines with J gene TRBJ1-1, with D possibly TRBD1 on 6 matching bases. Germline V lookup: CDR1 MGHRA, CDR2 YSYEKL. The CDR3 has 17 amino acids. V gave up 0 bases and J gave up 1 base, with 15 bases separating them. CDR3 amino acids: CASSQEGGRRANTEAFF. The CDR3 nucleotides are TGCGCCAGCAGCCAAGAAGGGGGAAGGAGGGCGAACACTGAAGCTTTCTTT.

Note on this clone: A junction end diverges from the germline sequence, so it may reflect a read error. This chain uses TRBV27 with TRBJ2-7; the match to TRBD1 covers 10 bases. CDR1 and CDR2 from the germline V gene are MNHEY and SMNVEV (reference sequence). The CDR3 runs 12 residues. In DNA form, the CDR3 reads TGCGAAGACAGGGGGCAAGGTTGCGAGCAGTACTTC. Translating gives CEDRGQGCEQYF.

The J gene is TRBJ2-3, the V gene TRBV29-1, with 10 bases that match TRBD2. The junction had 13 bases not matched to a gene; V was cut back by 7 bases and J by 6 bases. In germline, CDR1 is SQVTM, CDR2 ANQGSEA. This CDR3 is built from 15 residues. CDR3 region: CSANSGTSEMDTQYF. The CDR3 DNA is TGCAGCGCTAATTCCGGGACTAGCGAAATGGATACGCAGTATTTT.

This rearrangement joins TRBV7-9 to TRBJ1-2, with D perhaps matching TRBD1 (5 bases). Looked up from germline, CDR1 is SEHNR and CDR2 is FQNEAQ (reference sequence). CDR3 length: 14 residues. V lost 1 base, J lost 8 bases, and 14 bases lay in between. The CDR3 loop is CASSLEGRETGYTF. CDR3 bases: TGTGCCAGCAGCTTAGAGGGCAGGGAGACCGGCTACACCTTC.

This chain joins TRBV7-2 and TRBJ2-1; perhaps TRBD1 as D (7 bases). Germline V gene sequence: CDR1 SGHTA, CDR2 FQGNSA. The CDR3 runs to 14 residues. V was cut by 5 bases and J by 4 bases, with 12 bases left in between. Written as DNA, the CDR3 is TGTGCCAGCAGCCTCCAGGGGGGATACAATGAGCAGTTCTTC. This sequence encodes CASSLQGGYNEQFF.